This T cell receptor (beta chain) was identified during a study of T cell changes during pregnancy in multiple sclerosis. Some clones are missing from TCRdb's copy, which holds only in-frame ones; the method was immunoSEQ multiplex PCR. Found here are some 27,000 clones, roughly 89% of them singletons; the top ten hold about 0.61%. The V end lost 8 bases, the J end lost 3 bases, and 14 bases lay between the germline ends. Per the germline V gene, CDR1 is SGHRS and CDR2 is YFSETQ. CDR3 size: 13 residues. The rearrangement uses TRBV5-1 and TRBJ1-1; tentative D call: TRBD1 (6 bases). This receptor was obtained from a female donor in good health, enrolled as a control in a pregnancy study. The starting material was CD4+ T cells from peripheral blood mononuclear cells, obtained in the first trimester of pregnancy. This CDR3 is CASTQGIDTEAFF. In nucleotides, the CDR3 is TGCGCCAGTACACAGGGAATCGACACTGAAGCTTTCTTT.